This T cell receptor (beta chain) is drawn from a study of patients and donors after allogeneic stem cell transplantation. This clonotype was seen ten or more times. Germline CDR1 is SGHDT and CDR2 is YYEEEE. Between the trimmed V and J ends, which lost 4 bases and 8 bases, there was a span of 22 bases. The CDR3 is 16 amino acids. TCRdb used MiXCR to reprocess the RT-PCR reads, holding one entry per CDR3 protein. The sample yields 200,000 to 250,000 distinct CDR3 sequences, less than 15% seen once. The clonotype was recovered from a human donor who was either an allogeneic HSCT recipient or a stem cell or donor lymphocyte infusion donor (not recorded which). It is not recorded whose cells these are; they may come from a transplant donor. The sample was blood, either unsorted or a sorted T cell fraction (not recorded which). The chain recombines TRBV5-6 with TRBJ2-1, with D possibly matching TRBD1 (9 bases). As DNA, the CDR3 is TGTGCCAGCAGCCCGGGAGGGGGACAGGGATCGTATGAGCAGTTCTTC. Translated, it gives CASSPGGGQGSYEQFF.